The T cell receptor beta chain under discussion was sequenced for a study of blood T cell repertoires in COVID-19. Overall study: Whether acute or convalescent, the COVID-19 samples came from the United States, Italy and Spain. Nucleic acid was either cDNA or gDNA, and it came from T cells, B-cell-depleted T cells, or PBMCs.

The germline V gene has CDR1 LGHNA and CDR2 YNFKEQ. The CDR3 sequence is 17 residues long. V lost 0 bases and J lost 4, with 17 bases in between. The repertoire was sequenced with immunoSEQ multiplex PCR; TCRdb's copy has only in-frame clones and lacks some. The table shows roughly 77,000 clones, with around four fifths occurring only once. The rearrangement uses TRBV4-2 and TRBJ2-3, with D maybe TRBD2 (5 bases). This TCR derives from a human donor in a cohort sampled during active COVID-19. The sequenced material came from peripheral blood. The CDR3 is CASSQEASLIGPDTQYF. CDR3 bases: TGTGCCAGCAGCCAAGAGGCTAGCCTTATTGGCCCAGATACGCAGTATTTT.